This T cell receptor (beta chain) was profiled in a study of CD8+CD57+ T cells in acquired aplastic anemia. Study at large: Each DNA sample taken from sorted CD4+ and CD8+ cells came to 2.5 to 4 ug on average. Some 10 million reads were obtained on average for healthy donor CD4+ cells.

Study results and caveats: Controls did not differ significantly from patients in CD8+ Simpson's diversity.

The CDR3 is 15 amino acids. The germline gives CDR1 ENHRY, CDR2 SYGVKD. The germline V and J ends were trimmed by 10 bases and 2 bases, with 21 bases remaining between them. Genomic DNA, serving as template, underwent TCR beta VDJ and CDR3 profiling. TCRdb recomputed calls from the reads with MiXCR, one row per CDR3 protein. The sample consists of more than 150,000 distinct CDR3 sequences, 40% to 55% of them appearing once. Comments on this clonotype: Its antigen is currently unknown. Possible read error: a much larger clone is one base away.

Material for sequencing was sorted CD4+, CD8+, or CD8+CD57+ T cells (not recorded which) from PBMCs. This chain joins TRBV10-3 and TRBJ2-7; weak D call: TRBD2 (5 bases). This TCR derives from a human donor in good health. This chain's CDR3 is CASRAANGNTYEQYF. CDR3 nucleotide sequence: TGTGCCAGCCGGGCGGCTAACGGGAATACCTACGAGCAGTACTTC.